The present TCR beta chain was sequenced within a study of blood T cell repertoires in COVID-19. V was pared by 3 bases and J by 5 bases, with 17 bases between. CDR1 and CDR2 from the germline V gene are SGHRS and YFSETQ. This CDR3 spans 15 amino acids. Profiled with immunoSEQ multiplex PCR; TCRdb holds only in-frame clones, not every one. The profile shows about 440,000 clones, about nine tenths of them singletons. Enrollees, about 18 to 95 years old, lived in fewer than 25 US areas. Cohorts were determined from participant-reported clinical history. Recovered status in Cohort 3 required two negative PCRs, clearance, or symptom resolution. In this sample, this clone turned up once.

The TCR was taken from a man aged 18 to 29 who had recovered from COVID-19. Sequenced material: PBMCs or T cells enriched from blood (not recorded which). The chain carries TRBV5-1 and TRBJ1-1, with D unclear. CDR3 residues: CASSWGDIKRTEAFF. DNA of the CDR3: TGCGCCAGCAGCTGGGGAGACATAAAGAGGACTGAAGCTTTCTTT.